This TCR beta chain was captured by sequencing in a study of cytomegalovirus exposure and HLA in healthy donors (dated by TCRdb to about 2017). For the study in its entirety: According to an earlier analysis of a few hundred of the donors, about 190 million T cells yielded 117 million unique TCR beta sequences and 276 Gb of sequence data. An early release that covered about 600 HLA-typed donors contained about 300 gigabases of sequencing data and tens of millions of unique TCR sequences. Of the roughly 400 genotyped donors, 75% to 85% were placed in the genetic ancestry cluster associated with self-reported Caucasian donors. The study aimed to test whether signatures of past pathogen exposure could be identified by cataloging public T cell receptors. The study profiled the T cell repertoires of hundreds of subjects by immunosequencing and related them to cytomegalovirus serostatus. Besides the first cohort of roughly 660 subjects, a separate validation cohort made up of 120 or so different subjects was used. To predict cytomegalovirus infection status, the study combined high-throughput TCR immunosequencing, statistical association of individual TCRs with disease status, and machine learning. To study patterns of TCR occurrence, a later analysis re-analyzed previously published TCR beta repertoires from 650 to 750 donors and added high-resolution HLA genotyping. Rather than using new phenotypic data, the later analysis identified candidate immune exposures from TCR beta sequences and from how often those sequences occurred across donors. In an earlier analysis of 587 of the donors, high-throughput TCR beta sequencing was used to judge whether each TCR beta V gene segment behaved as functional or pseudogenic. Donor age, sex, ethnicity and CMV serostatus were compiled together with the repertoire data. A later genetic analysis used genome-wide SNP genotypes for about 65% of the 666 donors, treating that subset as a discovery cohort. Every discovery cohort repertoire had been produced on one sequencing platform. Class I and class II HLA loci were covered by the typing at four-digit resolution. The number of typed donors differed by locus: roughly 629-640 for A, B, C, DRB1 and DQB1; some 540 for DQA1; 606 for DPA1; and some 470 for DPB1. Four to six DR-DQ haplotypes were handled as single units for association and clustering, since linkage in the cohort was strong. Among almost 400 genotyped donors of the cohort, an average of around 240,000 unique TCR beta nucleotide sequences were sequenced per donor, roughly 18% of them non-productive.

The receptor library was made with the immunoSEQ multiplex PCR assay. A mixture of 60 forward primers for TCR Vbeta segments and 13 reverse primers for TCR Jbeta segments was used in the multiplex PCR. Amplification of the CDR3 region of rearranged TCR beta genes was performed with a multiplex PCR assay on genomic DNA. Amplified TCR beta libraries were sequenced as 87-base-pair reads on the Illumina HiSeq System. As for the original processing: In a later analysis, tens of millions of unique TCR beta chains were counted across the approximately 620 repertoires, and roughly 11 million of these chains were shared by at least two donors. Raw reads were error-corrected and collapsed into unique sequences by a nearest-neighbor algorithm in which closely related sequences were merged to remove PCR and sequencing errors. To assign V, D and J gene segments, CDR3 sequences were aligned to IMGT reference sequences. Each retained sequence needed at least a six-nucleotide match to both a V gene segment and a J gene segment. A rearrangement was called productive if the CDR3 had no stop codons and remained in frame with V and J, and every other rearrangement was called non-productive. Following IMGT convention, CDR3 was defined as the stretch from the second conserved V-encoded cysteine to the conserved J-encoded phenylalanine. In an earlier analysis of around 600 of the donors, sequences lacking an unambiguous match to a single V gene segment were excluded. In an earlier analysis of approximately 610 of the donors, V segments were called functional above 56.7% productive rearrangements and were called segregating when the between-donor standard deviation exceeded 5%. A statistical classification framework was built for diagnosing cytomegalovirus status from the catalog of TCR beta chain sequences. In a later analysis, V and J genes were assigned by comparing TCR nucleotide sequences against IMGT/GENE-DB human TR gene sequences. In a later analysis, CDR3 sequences and most-parsimonious VDJ recombination scenarios were assigned using the TCRdist pipeline. A later analysis defined each TCR beta chain by its CDR3 amino acid sequence plus V-gene family, and excluded reads lacking a unique V-gene family. In a later analysis, fewer than 650 highly shared, low-generation-probability nucleotide sequences were removed to address suspected cross-contamination and a sequencing artifact. A later analysis calculated a clonal expansion index for each public chain from normalized within-repertoire ranks of inferred template counts. In a later analysis, generation probabilities were computed using a VDJ recombination model fitted to out-of-frame rearrangements, and the results were checked against IGoR. Hypergeometric tests were used in a later analysis to score TCR-TCR, TCR-HLA and TCR-CMV co-occurrence, with a repertoire-size bias correction applied to the TCR pairs. In a later analysis, false discovery rates were estimated by permuting HLA or CMV assignments 20 times. In a later analysis, co-occurring TCRs were grouped with DBSCAN, and TCRdist sequence similarity was added when clustering was performed within HLA-allele-positive subsets. Repertoires with fewer than 30,000 or more than 120,000 public chains were left out of co-occurrence clustering, as were five repertoires with anomalous nucleotide sharing. This is the immuneACCESS table as TCRdb keeps it, with only in-frame sequences that have V and J called. A part of the clones is gone; compared with another copy, unresolved V genes explain less than half, and the rest is unexplained. The V and J calls and clone size come from that table; D and trimming were worked out from the DNA. This sample holds about 160,000 clones; 85% were observed only once. The ten largest clones add up to 1% of the sample.

In total, more than 500 healthy bone marrow donors made up the cohort. All cohort members were sampled while nominally healthy, although unrecorded immune exposures were likely present. The donor tested CMV seronegative, placing the donor among the 350 to 400 seronegative members of the cohort. Each donor provided a peripheral blood sample, and peripheral blood mononuclear cells were used for TCR beta sequencing. The Qiagen DNeasy Blood Extraction Kit was used to extract genomic DNA from the blood cell samples. Between the V and J ends, shortened by 4 bases and 0 bases respectively, the junction contains 11 bases. There are 16 amino acids in the CDR3, from cysteine to phenylalanine inclusive. Only the CDR3 portion is preserved as DNA: 48 bases, with reading frame beginning at the first base. Taken from the germline V gene, the CDR1 and CDR2 loops are SGDLS and YYNGEE. Overall results and qualifications from the work: Most CMV-associated TCR beta chains appeared to be HLA-restricted in a later analysis, and the HLA associations seemed to be driven largely by CMV exposure. According to a later genetic analysis, donors in an Asian-associated ancestry cluster had fewer N-insertions in productive TCRs than the approximately 630-donor mean. The classifier was reported to diagnose cytomegalovirus status with high specificity and sensitivity in both the original and validation cohorts. According to a later analysis, parvovirus B19, influenza, CMV and Epstein-Barr virus appeared linked to several top co-occurrence clusters. When HLA alleles, especially DR and DQ, strongly co-occurred, attributing TCR associations to individual alleles was difficult. At a false discovery rate of 0.05, a later analysis linked around 17,000 TCR beta sequences to specific HLA alleles. In the study, roughly 160 TCR beta chains were listed as associated with cytomegalovirus. For the cohort, immune exposure information was limited to CMV serostatus. The authors suggested that the approach could potentially be extended to other disease states and immunological phenotypes. An earlier analysis of approximately 570 of the donors showed that most TCR beta V segments appeared in productive rearrangements either about 87% or about 30% of the time, which broadly matched IMGT annotations. Linkage disequilibrium might explain the correlated functional status among segregating V segments, but an unknown experimental factor could not be excluded. A later analysis found that TCR association rates varied across HLA loci, with DRB1 alleles showing the most associated TCRs and HLA-C alleles the fewest. Most TCR sequences were observed very rarely across donors, whereas some public TCRs were present in many individuals. A cluster of highly shared sequence variants was judged likely to be a technical artifact of the sequencing pipeline. In vitro tests confirmed that a few of the cytomegalovirus-associated TCR beta chains recognize cytomegalovirus antigens. HLA typing was unavailable for some donors at each locus, so association tests used only the typed subset. The 87-base-pair reads could not distinguish some IMGT-functional V segments, including TRBV6-2 and TRBV6-3, so those segments were excluded. Roughly uniform sequencing depth across donors was assumed in presence/absence analyses, although this assumption may not hold. A further reported finding was that TCR beta sequences accurately predicted the HLA-A and HLA-B alleles for most subjects in the first cohort. Because counts were too low, roughly 18 rarely observed V segments, including chromosome 9 orphons, were left out of the earlier analysis of over 550 of the donors. V-gene and J-gene trimming of TCR beta chains was associated with a missense DCLRE1C variant in a later genetic analysis, and the association was replicated in an independent cohort. In this cohort, only TCR beta chains were sequenced, and detectable features were limited by the absence of alpha or paired-chain data. In a later analysis, HLA-associated TCR beta chains were found to be more clonally expanded and to have lower generation probabilities than equally common non-associated chains.

Worth noting for this clone: Its antigen is still unknown. Per-nucleotide qualities are absent, and no much larger clonotype sits a single base away.

The sequencing input was PBMCs. The chain couples TRBV9 to TRBJ2-6; the D gene cannot be resolved reliably. This TCR was sampled from a boy aged 2 to 9 in good health and CMV-seronegative. The CDR3 region has the sequence CASSSRGDSGANVLTF. The nucleotides read TGTGCCAGCAGCTCTAGAGGAGACTCTGGGGCCAACGTCCTGACTTTC. With all but the CDR3 taken from the reference TRBV9 and TRBJ2-6 genes, the full variable domain is: DSGVTQTPKHLITATGQRVTLRCSPRSGDLSVYWYQQSLDQGLQFLIQYYNGEERAKGNILERFSAQQFPDLHSELNLSSLELGDSALYFCASSSRGDSGANVLTFGAGSRLTVL.